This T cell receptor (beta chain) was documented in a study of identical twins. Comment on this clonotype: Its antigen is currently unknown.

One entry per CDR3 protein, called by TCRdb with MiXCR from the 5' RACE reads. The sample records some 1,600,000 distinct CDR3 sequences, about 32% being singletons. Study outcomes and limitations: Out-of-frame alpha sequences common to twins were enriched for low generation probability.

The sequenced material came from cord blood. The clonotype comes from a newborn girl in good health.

CDR3 protein: CSADSLSGTDTQYF. The CDR3 DNA reads TGCAGTGCTGATTCTCTTAGCGGGACAGATACGCAGTATTTT. The chain joins TRBV20-1 to TRBJ2-3, with TRBD2 matching over 7 bases. This CDR3 comprises 14 residues. V lost 5 bases and J lost 3; bases outside the gene matches: 8. The V gene's germline CDR1 is DFQATT and CDR2 SNEGSKA (reference sequence).